These 18 T cell receptor beta chains were all obtained from the same sample, sequenced in a study of Ad26.COV2.S vaccination and SARS-CoV-2 variants. Treatment defined: around 19 received Ad26.COV2.S at low or high dose, single or two shots; about 5 received placebo; per-sample allocation not given. Vaccine and placebo recipients were sampled on day 63 after the first injection. Sequenced by immunoSEQ multiplex PCR; TCRdb stores in-frame clones only, minus some. The data contain some 410,000 clones, around 92% of them singletons. The input for sequencing was peripheral blood, taken in a trial of Ad26.COV2.S vaccine versus placebo. The receptor source for this set is a person between 18 and 65 years old who received the Ad26.COV2.S COVID-19 vaccine or a placebo.

The chain uses TRBV9 and TRBJ2-7; 12 bases match TRBD2. Germline V gene lookup returns CDR1 SGDLS and CDR2 YYNGEE. With 5 bases clipped from V and 5 bases from J, the junction kept 8 bases outside the gene matches. CDR3 length equals 15 residues. The chain's CDR3 is CASSEGLAGRNEQYF. In DNA form, the CDR3 reads TGTGCCAGCAGTGAAGGACTAGCGGGGAGAAACGAGCAGTACTTC.

This clone occurred a few times. The gene calls are TRBV2 and TRBJ1-6, with no clear D. Germline V gene data show CDR1 as SNHLY and CDR2 as FYNNEI. The V gene lost 6 bases and the J gene lost 6 bases, with 6 bases spanning the gap. The CDR3 is made up of 12 amino acids. CDR3 bases: TGTGCCAGCAGAGTGGGTAATTCACCCCTCCACTTT. This encodes CASRVGNSPLHF.

The chain carries TRBV5-5 and TRBJ2-7; no clear D gene. Between the trimmed V and J ends, which lost 0 bases and 7 bases, there was a span of 14 bases. Germline V gene data show CDR1 as SGHKS and CDR2 as YYEKEE (reference sequence). This CDR3 is built from 14 residues. This chain's CDR3 is CASSLVPVRREQYF. Here the CDR3 DNA reads TGTGCCAGCAGCTTGGTGCCCGTGAGGCGAGAGCAGTACTTC.

This chain connects TRBV7-9 to TRBJ2-7; TRBD1 might be the D (5 bases). Trimming left V 5 bases short and J 6 bases short, with 17 bases between. Looked up from germline, CDR1 is SEHNR and CDR2 is FQNEAQ (reference sequence). The length of the CDR3 is 14 residues. This CDR3 reads CASSPTQGFGEQYF. Here the CDR3 DNA reads TGTGCCAGCAGCCCTACCCAGGGTTTCGGCGAGCAGTACTTC.

This chain links TRBV5-1 with TRBJ2-1, with 9 bases matching TRBD2. In germline, CDR1 is SGHRS, CDR2 YFSETQ. V lost 0 bases and J lost 10; bases outside the gene matches: 8. CDR3 size: 15 residues. CDR3 coding DNA: TGCGCCAGCAGCTTGGAAGGAGCGGGGGGCCAAGAGCAGTTCTTC. Its translation is CASSLEGAGGQEQFF.

The gene calls are TRBV18 and TRBJ2-7; no clear D gene. V lost 5 bases and J 3 bases, leaving 5 bases between the germline ends. CDR1 and CDR2 from the germline V gene are KGHSH and LQKENI. CDR3 length equals 11 residues. CDR3 in amino acids: CASSNLYEQYF. CDR3 in DNA: TGTGCCAGCTCAAACCTCTACGAGCAGTACTTC.

This clone was recorded once. The V call is TRBV10-3, the J call TRBJ1-2, with D uncertain. Germline V gene sequence: CDR1 ENHRY, CDR2 SYGVKD. This CDR3 spans 15 amino acids. Trimming took 3 bases from V and 8 from J, leaving 19 bases between them. The CDR3 coding sequence is TGTGCCATCAGTGATCTAGTACCTCAGACCGGGGGCTACACCTTC. It specifies CAISDLVPQTGGYTF.

V gene TRBV6-2 or TRBV6-3 combines with J gene TRBJ1-2; D ambiguous. The V gene lost 5 bases and the J gene lost 4 bases, with 20 bases spanning the gap. CDR3 length equals 16 residues. From germline, CDR1 is MNHEY and CDR2 SVGEGT. Here the CDR3 reads CASSQRGQAKGYGYTF. CDR3 in DNA: TGTGCCAGCAGTCAACGAGGGCAGGCGAAGGGCTATGGCTACACCTTC.

The V gene is TRBV18, the J gene TRBJ2-1, with 9 bases that match TRBD2. This CDR3 region has 19 residues. V lost 2 bases and J lost 0; bases outside the gene matches: 11. Germline lookup yields CDR1 KGHSH and CDR2 LQKENI. As DNA, the CDR3 is TGTGCCAGCTCACCAGACTGGCGGGGGGGCCTATTCTCCTACAATGAGCAGTTCTTC. Protein product: CASSPDWRGGLFSYNEQFF.

The V call is TRBV6-2 or TRBV6-3, the J call TRBJ2-3; possibly TRBD2 for D (7 bases). V dropped 5 bases and J dropped 2 bases, with 14 bases sitting between them. The CDR3 length is 15 residues. Germline assignment: CDR1 MNHEY and CDR2 SVGEGT. In nucleotides, the CDR3 is TGTGCCAGCAGTCCAGCGGGACATAACACAGATACGCAGTATTTT. It specifies CASSPAGHNTDTQYF.

J is TRBJ1-1 and V is TRBV3-1 (or the pseudogene TRBV3-2); the D is unclear. This CDR3 is 15 amino acids long. Trimming shortened V by 1 base and J by 4 bases, and 13 bases separated the two germline ends. Germline V CDR1 and CDR2: LGHDT, YNNKEL (reference sequence). CDR3 region: CASSQGGLVSTEAFF. In DNA, the CDR3 is TGTGCCAGCAGCCAAGGGGGATTAGTTAGCACTGAAGCTTTCTTT.

This chain connects TRBV5-1 to TRBJ2-2, with TRBD1 matching 10 bases. V lost 4 bases, J lost 1 base, and 7 bases stayed unmatched. This CDR3 has 17 amino acids. Germline CDR1 reads SGHRS; CDR2 reads YFSETQ. The DNA for the CDR3 is TGCGCCAGCAGCCCGGGACAGGGGTTATTGAACACCGGGGAGCTGTTTTTT. Amino acid sequence: CASSPGQGLLNTGELFF.

The chain combines TRBV4-1 with TRBJ2-1; 10 bases align to TRBD2. The CDR3 is 16 residues long. V gave up 3 bases and J gave up 4 bases; unmatched junction bases: 6. CDR1 and CDR2 (germline): MGHRA, YSYEKL. The CDR3 sequence: CASSHPTSGLYNEQFF. The CDR3 bases are TGCGCCAGCAGCCACCCGACTAGCGGGCTATACAATGAGCAGTTCTTC.

This chain connects TRBV24-1 to TRBJ2-1, with D maybe TRBD2 (6 bases). The V gene lost 3 bases and the J gene lost 10 bases, with 30 bases spanning the gap. Germline CDR1 KGHDR, CDR2 SFDVKD. The CDR3 spans 19 residues. CDR3 sequence: CATSDPRDGSGRRVGEQFF. In nucleotides, the CDR3 is TGTGCCACCAGTGATCCGCGTGACGGAAGCGGGCGCCGCGTTGGGGAGCAGTTCTTC.

This chain uses TRBV6-2 or TRBV6-3 with TRBJ1-5; possible D gene TRBD1, 5 bases. V was pared by 6 bases and J by 2 bases, with 11 bases between. CDR1 and CDR2 from the germline V gene are MNHEY and SVGEGT. The CDR3 sequence is 14 residues long. The CDR3 nucleotides read TGTGCCAGCAGCCTGGGGGTCGGCAATCAGCCCCAGCATTTT. This codes for CASSLGVGNQPQHF.

The V and J genes are TRBV6-6 and TRBJ2-7, with D perhaps TRBD1 (5 bases). CDR1 is MNHNY and CDR2 is SVGAGI in the germline V gene (reference sequence). Trimming pared 2 bases from V and 4 bases from J, leaving 15 bases between. The CDR3 is made up of 15 amino acids. The CDR3 here is CASSYHPGSSYEQYF. For the CDR3, the DNA is TGTGCCAGCAGTTACCACCCAGGGTCAAGTTACGAGCAGTACTTC.

CDR3 amino acids: CASSHVTGTGNQPQHF. The DNA for the CDR3 is TGCGCCAGCAGCCATGTGACCGGGACAGGGAATCAGCCCCAGCATTTT. The gene calls are TRBV4-1 and TRBJ1-5; 9 nucleotides agree with TRBD1. This CDR3 is 16 amino acids long. V shed 3 bases and J 4 bases; nucleotides not matched to a gene: 7. Germline V gives CDR1 MGHRA, CDR2 YSYEKL.

The sample holds one count of this clone. V gene TRBV30 combines with J gene TRBJ1-6; D is undetermined. Trimming removed 1 base from V and 9 bases from J, with 7 bases in between. CDR3 length equals 12 residues. Germline lookup yields CDR1 GTSNPN and CDR2 SVGIG (reference sequence). As DNA, the CDR3 is TGTGCCTGGAGTGCCGATCCTTCACCCCTCCACTTT. Protein product: CAWSADPSPLHF.